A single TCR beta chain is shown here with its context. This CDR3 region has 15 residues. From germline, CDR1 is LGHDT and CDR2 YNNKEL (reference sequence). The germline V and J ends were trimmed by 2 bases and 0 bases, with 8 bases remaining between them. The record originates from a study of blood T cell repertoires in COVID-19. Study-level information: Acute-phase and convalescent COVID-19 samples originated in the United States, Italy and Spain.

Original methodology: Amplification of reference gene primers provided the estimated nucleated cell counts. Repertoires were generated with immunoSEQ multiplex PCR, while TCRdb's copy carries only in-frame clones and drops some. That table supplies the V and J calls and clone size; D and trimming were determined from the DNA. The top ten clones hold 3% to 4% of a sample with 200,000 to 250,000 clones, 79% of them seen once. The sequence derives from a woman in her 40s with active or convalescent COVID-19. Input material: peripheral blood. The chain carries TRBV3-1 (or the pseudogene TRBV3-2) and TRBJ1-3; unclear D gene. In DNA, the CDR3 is TGTGCCAGCAGCCAAATACTCCTCTCTGGAAACACCATATATTTT. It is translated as CASSQILLSGNTIYF.